This T cell receptor beta chain is drawn from a study of Ad26.COV2.S vaccination and SARS-CoV-2 variants. Study details: Donor got 5x10^10 or 1x10^11 viral particles of Ad26.COV2.S.

This clone was counted a single time. What it binds is unknown. CDR1 MDHEN and CDR2 SYDVKM come from the germline V gene. This CDR3 is 15 amino acids long. V was shortened by 2 bases and J by 5 bases, with 12 bases between the two germline ends. Treatment here: about 20 received Ad26.COV2.S at low or high dose, single or two shots; five or six received placebo; per-sample allocation not given. Sampling was done on day 63 after the first vaccine or placebo injection. Overall study results and limits: Substantial breadth was reported for post-vaccination spike-specific CD8+ and CD4+ T cells. Analyses that measured TCR breadth and depth may have underestimated total T cell responses. Comparable non-spike TCR breadth was observed in vaccine and placebo recipients.

The data were produced by immunoSEQ multiplex PCR, yet TCRdb's version contains in-frame clones alone and is incomplete. The repertoire holds 500,000 or so clones, with 89% as singletons. This sequence joins TRBV28 and TRBJ2-2; D unresolved. The receptor was derived from a person between 18 and 65 years old who received the Ad26.COV2.S COVID-19 vaccine or a placebo. Sequenced material: peripheral blood, taken in a trial of Ad26.COV2.S vaccine versus placebo. The CDR3 loop reads CASSLPGEKTGELFF. Written as DNA, the CDR3 is TGTGCCAGCAGTTTACCTGGAGAGAAGACCGGGGAGCTGTTTTTT. Drawing the rest from reference TRBV28 and TRBJ2-2, the complete variable domain is DVKVTQSSRYLVKRTGEKVFLECVQDMDHENMFWYRQDPGLGLRLIYFSYDVKMKEKGDIPEGYSVSREKKERFSLILESASTNQTSMYLCASSLPGEKTGELFFGEGSRLTVL.